These 30 T cell receptor beta chains share one sample of origin, sequenced in a study of blood T cells in healthy people across ages. A J-beta primer mix and a sample-barcoded 5' primer were used in a second PCR of about 7 to 12 cycles. TCRdb re-called the 5' RACE reads through MiXCR, storing one row per CDR3 protein. The data show some 1.5 million distinct CDR3 sequences, 28% seen once. Sequenced sample: blood. The receptors here all came from a woman between 25 and 40 years old in good health.

This clonotype has only a few counts. Here the CDR3 reads CASSRGRFGTEQFF. In DNA form, the CDR3 reads TGTGCCAGCAGTAGGGGCCGTTTCGGGACTGAGCAGTTCTTC. The chain couples TRBV12-3 or TRBV12-4 to TRBJ2-1; D is possibly TRBD1 or TRBD2 (5 bases each). This CDR3 contains 14 residues. V lost 5 bases and J lost 9, with 17 bases in between.

The CDR3 here is CSAREQREEYEQYF. The DNA for the CDR3 is TGCAGTGCTAGAGAGCAGCGGGAGGAGTACGAGCAGTACTTC. The chain is built from TRBV20-1 and TRBJ2-4, with 9 nucleotides matching TRBD2. The assigned J gene may be wrong: the sequence end matches TRBJ2-7 better. The CDR3 loop spans 14 amino acids. Germline-derived CDR1 and CDR2 are DFQATT and SNEGSKA (reference sequence).

This sequence joins TRBV7-6 and TRBJ2-5, with TRBD2 matching 13 bases. The CDR3 loop spans 17 amino acids. Trimming at V came to 5 bases and at J to 3 bases, leaving 9 bases not matched to a gene. CDR1 and CDR2 (germline): SGHVS, FNYEAQ. CDR3 sequence (DNA): TGTGCCAGCAGCGACGGACTAGCGGGAGTCTGGGAAGAGACCCAGTACTTC. This codes for CASSDGLAGVWEETQYF. Looking up the rest from reference TRBV7-6 and TRBJ2-5 gives the full variable domain: GAGVSQSPRYKVTKRGQDVALRCDPISGHVSLYWYRQALGQGPEFLTYFNYEAQQDKSGLPNDRFSAERPEGSISTLTIQRTEQRDSAMYRCASSDGLAGVWEETQYFGPGTRLLVL.

This clonotype has ten or more counts. The chain has TRBV7-9 and TRBJ2-5; D call uncertain. The V end lost 0 bases, the J end lost 3 bases, and 8 bases lay between the germline ends. CDR1 SEHNR and CDR2 FQNEAQ come from the germline V gene (reference sequence). The CDR3 extends over 14 amino acids. The CDR3 region is CASSLAPQKETQYF. CDR3 nucleotide sequence: TGTGCCAGCAGCTTAGCCCCACAGAAAGAGACCCAGTACTTC.

Here the CDR3 reads CASSPREERVANEKLFF. CDR3 bases: TGTGCCAGCAGCCCGCGAGAAGAAAGGGTGGCTAATGAAAAACTGTTTTTT. The chain carries TRBV14 and TRBJ1-4; D uncertain. Per germline, CDR1 SGHDN and CDR2 FVKESK. V shed 4 bases and J shed 3 bases, with 18 bases lying between them. CDR3 length: 17 residues.

The chain is built from TRBV15 and TRBJ2-1; D not certain. V lost 3 bases and J 10 bases, leaving 22 bases between the germline ends. The CDR3 is 16 residues long. From germline, CDR1 is LNHNV and CDR2 YYDKDF (reference sequence). The CDR3 DNA follows: TGTGCCACCAGCAGCACCCATGTGCCTTTGTCGGGCGAGCAGTTCTTC. Residues: CATSSTHVPLSGEQFF. The entire variable domain, with the rest obtained from reference TRBV15 and TRBJ2-1, is as follows: DAMVIQNPRYQVTQFGKPVTLSCSQTLNHNVMYWYQQKSSQAPKLLFHYYDKDFNNEADTPDNFQSRRPNTSFCFLDIRSPGLGDTAMYLCATSSTHVPLSGEQFFGPGTRLTVL.

This chain connects TRBV27 to TRBJ2-1, with a tentative D call TRBD2 (5 bases). The J call may be mistaken, given a closer DNA end match to TRBJ2-7. The CDR3 is 14 amino acids. Germline V lookup: CDR1 MNHEY, CDR2 SMNVEV (reference sequence). The CDR3 DNA is TGTGCCAGCAGTTTAATCGCGGGTTACAATGAGCAGTACTTC. Translation: CASSLIAGYNEQYF.

This clonotype has just a few counts. The chain has TRBV10-3 and TRBJ1-4; D might be TRBD1 (5 bases). This CDR3 is 14 amino acids long. V gave up 5 bases and J gave up 5 bases, with 12 bases separating them. Germline V lookup: CDR1 ENHRY, CDR2 SYGVKD. The CDR3 DNA is TGTGCCATCAGTAAGCCGGGGGGGAATGAAAAACTGTTTTTT. Its translation: CAISKPGGNEKLFF.

This clonotype was detected ten times or more. The chain has TRBV14 and TRBJ2-5; 9 nucleotides align to TRBD1. The CDR3 loop spans 12 amino acids. Germline V CDR1 and CDR2: SGHDN, FVKESK. V was pared by 5 bases and J by 11 bases, with 6 bases of the junction left unmatched. The CDR3: CASSYDRGEQYF. DNA for the CDR3: TGTGCCAGCAGCTACGACAGGGGGGAGCAGTACTTC.

This sequence joins TRBV6-4 and TRBJ2-2; D uncertain. CDR3 length equals 14 residues. V was cut by 3 bases and J by 4 bases, with 9 bases left in between. Germline V gene lookup returns CDR1 MRHNA and CDR2 SNTAGT. CDR3 loop: CASSDDGPTGELFF. CDR3 DNA: TGTGCCAGCAGTGATGACGGGCCCACCGGGGAGCTGTTTTTT.

This clonotype was picked up a small number of times. The chain combines TRBV5-1 with TRBJ2-1; tentatively, D is TRBD2 (5 bases). Trimming removed 3 bases from V and 5 bases from J, with 15 bases in between. The germline V gene has CDR1 SGHRS and CDR2 YFSETQ. The CDR3 extends over 15 amino acids. CDR3 in amino acids: CASSSTGLNHNEQFF. Written as DNA, the CDR3 is TGCGCCAGCAGCTCAACCGGACTGAATCACAATGAGCAGTTCTTC.

This clonotype was detected only a few times. The gene calls are TRBV12-3 or TRBV12-4 and TRBJ2-5; 7 positions agree with TRBD1. V shed 5 bases, J shed 4 bases, and the junction held 13 bases outside the gene matches. The CDR3 spans 16 residues. CDR3 nucleotide sequence: TGTGCCAGCAGTCCTCCTATGCCAGGGGGTGGAGAGACCCAGTACTTC. This sequence encodes CASSPPMPGGGETQYF.

This clonotype has just a few counts. The chain joins TRBV20-1 to TRBJ2-5; D is unclear. Between the trimmed V and J ends, which lost 5 bases and 7 bases, there was a span of 8 bases. The germline CDR1 and CDR2 sequences are DFQATT and SNEGSKA (reference sequence). The CDR3 spans 10 residues. The CDR3 protein is CSAGSGTQYF. For the CDR3, the DNA is TGCAGTGCTGGGTCGGGGACCCAGTACTTC.

The chain has TRBV30 and TRBJ2-7; D uncertain. The V end lost 0 bases, the J end lost 5 bases, and 8 bases lay between the germline ends. CDR1 is GTSNPN, CDR2 SVGIG, per germline (reference sequence). The CDR3 length is 12 residues. CDR3 nucleotide sequence: TGTGCCTGGAGTGTACTTTTGGACGAGCAGTACTTC. This translates into CAWSVLLDEQYF. The full variable domain, completed using reference TRBV30 and TRBJ2-7, is SQTIHQWPATLVQPVGSPLSLECTVEGTSNPNLYWYRQAAGRGLQLLFYSVGIGQISSEVPQNLSASRPQDRQFILSSKKLLLSDSGFYLCAWSVLLDEQYFGPGTRLTVT.

The J gene is TRBJ1-5, the V gene TRBV10-3, with 7 bases that match TRBD1. The junction had 8 bases not matched to a gene; V was cut back by 3 bases and J by 6 bases. Germline V gene data show CDR1 as ENHRY and CDR2 as SYGVKD. The CDR3 spans 15 residues. In DNA form, the CDR3 reads TGTGCCATCAGTGACCGGGACAGAGGTACTCAGCCCCAGCATTTT. It codes for CAISDRDRGTQPQHF.

This chain joins TRBV20-1 and TRBJ2-1, with 14 bases lining up with TRBD2. From germline, CDR1 is DFQATT and CDR2 SNEGSKA (reference sequence). This CDR3 comprises 16 residues. V shed 5 bases and J 10 bases; nucleotides not matched to a gene: 13. CDR3 nucleotide sequence: TGCAGTGCTGATCGGACTAGCGGGGGGACCTCCTACGAGCAGTTCTTC. Amino acid sequence: CSADRTSGGTSYEQFF.

The chain joins TRBV9 to TRBJ2-1; D assignment may be TRBD1 or TRBD2 (6 bases each). Germline loops: CDR1 SGDLS, CDR2 YYNGEE. Trimming took 0 bases from V and 6 from J, leaving 13 bases between them. The CDR3 loop spans 15 amino acids. The chain's CDR3 is CASSVELGGRNEQFF. CDR3 DNA sequence: TGTGCCAGCAGCGTAGAGTTGGGGGGCCGCAATGAGCAGTTCTTC.

The sample holds a few counts of this clonotype. This sequence joins TRBV11-2 and TRBJ2-1; D is unresolved. Per the germline V gene, CDR1 is SGHAT and CDR2 is FQNNGV. The V and J ends lost 5 bases and 4 bases respectively, with 15 bases between them. This CDR3 comprises 15 residues. CDR3 loop: CASSQVVGPYNEQFF. The CDR3 nucleotides read TGTGCCAGCAGCCAAGTAGTAGGACCTTACAATGAGCAGTTCTTC.

The gene calls are TRBV7-9 and TRBJ2-3; 11 positions agree with TRBD2. J gave up 2 bases and V 0 bases, and 10 bases lay outside the gene matches. The CDR3 consists of 19 residues. Germline loops: CDR1 SEHNR, CDR2 FQNEAQ (reference sequence). The chain's CDR3 is CASSLATTKTSGVTDTQYF. Here the CDR3 DNA reads TGTGCCAGCAGCTTAGCGACAACAAAGACTAGCGGGGTCACAGATACGCAGTATTTT. The full variable domain, completed using reference TRBV7-9 and TRBJ2-3, is DTGVSQNPRHKITKRGQNVTFRCDPISEHNRLYWYRQTLGQGPEFLTYFQNEAQLEKSRLLSDRFSAERPKGSFSTLEIQRTEQGDSAMYLCASSLATTKTSGVTDTQYFGPGTRLTVL.

The chain links TRBV12-3 or TRBV12-4 to TRBJ1-4; 8 bases are shared with TRBD1. The V gene end was trimmed by 7 bases and the J gene end by 7 bases; junction bases not matched to a gene: 5. The CDR3 extends over 13 amino acids. The CDR3 DNA follows: TGTGCCAGCACGGACAGGGATATTGAAAAACTGTTTTTT. This translates into CASTDRDIEKLFF.

The chain combines TRBV20-1 with TRBJ2-3; TRBD2 matches at 10 bases. This CDR3 is built from 14 residues. The ends lost 6 bases at V and 1 base at J; junction bases unmatched: 4. Germline assignment: CDR1 DFQATT and CDR2 SNEGSKA (reference sequence). The CDR3 reads CSALGTSGTDTQYF. CDR3 nucleotide sequence: TGCAGTGCCCTGGGGACTAGCGGCACAGATACGCAGTATTTT.

This sequence joins TRBV20-1 and TRBJ2-7; D remains unclear. The CDR3 totals 14 residues. Trimming cost V 5 bases and J 0 bases, with 14 bases left between them. Germline CDR1 reads DFQATT; CDR2 reads SNEGSKA (reference sequence). The CDR3 bases are TGCAGTGCTCAACAACCGGGCCGCTCCTACGAGCAGTACTTC. It is translated as CSAQQPGRSYEQYF.

This chain joins TRBV29-1 and TRBJ1-4; D may be TRBD1 (6 bases). CDR3 length: 14 residues. Germline CDR1 is SQVTM and CDR2 is ANQGSEA. Trimming took off 4 bases at V and 5 bases at J, with 14 bases between the two ends. CDR3 region: CSVGVGGLNEKLFF. Here the CDR3 DNA reads TGCAGCGTTGGGGTCGGGGGCCTGAATGAAAAACTGTTTTTT.

This clonotype has only a few counts. CDR3 nucleotide sequence: TGTGCCAGCTCACCGGCAGGTCCACTTAGCAATCAGCCCCAGCATTTT. It is translated as CASSPAGPLSNQPQHF. The V and J genes are TRBV18 and TRBJ1-5; no firm D call. Trimming pared 3 bases from V and 0 bases from J, leaving 12 bases between. The CDR3 consists of 16 residues. The germline V gene encodes CDR1 KGHSH and CDR2 LQKENI.

This clonotype was recorded many times. This chain uses TRBV25-1 with TRBJ2-3; D is unresolved. The V and J ends lost 5 bases and 0 bases respectively, with 12 bases between them. The CDR3 consists of 15 residues. The germline V gene encodes CDR1 MGHDK and CDR2 SYGVNS. CDR3 DNA: TGTGCCAGCAGTCCCCGACTGACTAGCACAGATACGCAGTATTTT. It codes for CASSPRLTSTDTQYF. Full variable domain (missing parts from reference TRBV25-1 and TRBJ2-3): EADIYQTPRYLVIGTGKKITLECSQTMGHDKMYWYQQDPGMELHLIHYSYGVNSTEKGDLSSESTVSRIRTEHFPLTLESARPSHTSQYLCASSPRLTSTDTQYFGPGTRLTVL.

This rearrangement joins TRBV30 to TRBJ2-7; no firm D call. V lost 0 bases to trimming and J lost 6 bases, with 9 bases between them. Germline assignment: CDR1 GTSNPN and CDR2 SVGIG (reference sequence). The CDR3 extends over 12 amino acids. CDR3 nucleotide sequence: TGTGCCTGGAGTGTAGGGCAGTCCGAGCAGTACTTC. Protein sequence: CAWSVGQSEQYF.

This clonotype was counted a single time. A read error may be the cause here, since a much bigger clone is one base away. The rearrangement links TRBV10-1 to TRBJ2-4; perhaps TRBD1 as D (5 bases). V was pared by 8 bases and J by 13 bases, with 30 bases between. Germline CDR1 reads WNHNN; CDR2 reads SYGVQD (reference sequence). CDR3 length: 16 residues. The DNA of the CDR3 is TGCGCCAGCGCCCTAGTAAAGGGGTCTACCTACAATGAGCAGTACTTC. Its protein product is CASALVKGSTYNEQYF.

The chain carries TRBV5-5 and TRBJ2-3, with D tentatively TRBD1 or TRBD2 (5 bases each). Germline-derived CDR1 and CDR2 are SGHKS and YYEKEE (reference sequence). This CDR3 region has 15 residues. Between the trimmed V and J ends, which lost 6 bases and 7 bases, there was a span of 21 bases. The CDR3 DNA reads as TGTGCCAGCATCCAAAGTCCGGGACGCCTGAATACGCAGTATTTT. Amino acid sequence: CASIQSPGRLNTQYF.

This clonotype has a handful of counts. The J gene is TRBJ1-4, the V gene TRBV29-1, with TRBD1 as a possible D gene (6 bases). The ends were cut back, 6 bases at V and 5 bases at J, with 13 bases in the middle. Germline lookup yields CDR1 SQVTM and CDR2 ANQGSEA. This CDR3 comprises 13 residues. DNA for the CDR3: TGCAGCGTAATGTGGGGGCCCAATGAAAAACTGTTTTTT. Amino acid sequence: CSVMWGPNEKLFF.

V and J are TRBV18 and TRBJ2-7; 7 bases fit TRBD1. CDR1 is KGHSH and CDR2 is LQKENI in the germline V gene. This CDR3 contains 15 residues. The V gene end was trimmed by 2 bases and the J gene end by 3 bases; junction bases not matched to a gene: 7. CDR3 in amino acids: CASSPSGTVGYEQYF. CDR3 nucleotide sequence: TGTGCCAGCTCACCATCCGGGACAGTAGGCTACGAGCAGTACTTC.